This passage covers 23 T cell receptor beta chains from one sample sequenced in a study of blood T cell repertoires in COVID-19. The assay was immunoSEQ multiplex PCR, and TCRdb's table has in-frame clones only and misses some. The table records under 350,000 clones, 65% to 90% of them present only once. Material: PBMCs or T cells enriched from blood (not recorded which). These TCRs come from a woman aged 35 to 49 with acute COVID-19.

J is TRBJ2-3 and V is TRBV4-2; D is perhaps TRBD2 (7 bases). In germline, CDR1 is LGHNA, CDR2 YNFKEQ. This CDR3 region has 16 residues. V lost 1 base to trimming and J lost 1 base, with 12 bases between them. The CDR3, as DNA: TGTGCCAGCAGCCAAGCGGGGGGCGTGCGCACAGATACGCAGTATTTT. Protein product: CASSQAGGVRTDTQYF.

The chain uses TRBV30 and TRBJ1-1; 11 bases are shared with TRBD1. This CDR3 is built from 16 residues. The junction had 6 bases not matched to a gene; V was cut back by 0 bases and J by 3 bases. In germline, CDR1 is GTSNPN, CDR2 SVGIG (reference sequence). The CDR3 region is CAWSVPDRGPHTEAFF. The CDR3, as DNA: TGTGCCTGGAGTGTACCGGACAGGGGGCCCCACACTGAAGCTTTCTTT.

J is TRBJ2-2 and V is TRBV4-1; D unresolved. The ends were cut back, 1 base at V and 4 bases at J, with 13 bases in the middle. The V gene's germline CDR1 is MGHRA and CDR2 YSYEKL. The CDR3 consists of 16 residues. CDR3 protein: CASSQAPFSVTGELFF. CDR3 in DNA: TGCGCCAGCAGCCAAGCCCCCTTTTCTGTCACCGGGGAGCTGTTTTTT.

The J gene is TRBJ2-4, the V gene TRBV7-2, with 7 bases identical to TRBD2. J was trimmed by 4 bases and V by 5 bases; bases with no gene match: 8. The CDR3 runs to 15 residues. Germline CDR1 is SGHTA and CDR2 is FQGNSA. CDR3 amino acids: CASSGGGSLKNIQYF. The CDR3 coding sequence is TGTGCCAGCAGCGGGGGGGGTTCGCTAAAAAACATTCAGTACTTC.

The rearrangement joins TRBV4-2 to TRBJ1-3, with D tentatively TRBD1 (5 bases). Trimming removed 0 bases at V and 0 bases at J, with 12 bases between. CDR1 and CDR2 (germline): LGHNA, YNFKEQ. This CDR3 has 17 residues. The CDR3 DNA reads TGTGCCAGCAGCCAAGATGGGGGGGGTTTCTCTGGAAACACCATATATTTT. Translation gives CASSQDGGGFSGNTIYF.

V is TRBV19 and J is TRBJ1-4, with D maybe TRBD1 (6 bases). Germline CDR1 reads LNHDA; CDR2 reads SQIVND (reference sequence). Trimming cost V 5 bases and J 4 bases, with 17 bases left between them. The CDR3 covers 16 residues. In DNA form, the CDR3 reads TGTGCCAGTAGTCGACATACAGGGAACATTAATGAAAAACTGTTTTTT. This encodes CASSRHTGNINEKLFF.

The chain is built from TRBV4-2 and TRBJ1-3; 8 nucleotides line up with TRBD1. J gave up 5 bases and V 4 bases, and 16 bases lay outside the gene matches. The germline CDR1 and CDR2 sequences are LGHNA and YNFKEQ. The CDR3 contains 18 residues. CDR3 nucleotide sequence: TGTGCCAGCAGCCGTCAAAATCTAGGACAGGGTGGGAGAAACACCATATATTTT. Translation: CASSRQNLGQGGRNTIYF.

The rearrangement uses TRBV4-1 and TRBJ1-1; D is undetermined. The CDR3 consists of 15 residues. V was pared by 0 bases and J by 3 bases, with 11 bases between. Germline CDR1 is MGHRA and CDR2 is YSYEKL. CDR3 coding DNA: TGCGCCAGCAGCCAAGATAATTCAGGCTACACTGAAGCTTTCTTT. Translating it yields CASSQDNSGYTEAFF.

This clone was picked up a small number of times. The chain carries TRBV28 and TRBJ1-4; the D is unclear. The CDR3 consists of 14 residues. The germline V gene has CDR1 MDHEN and CDR2 SYDVKM. The V and J ends lost 5 bases and 7 bases respectively, with 14 bases between them. CDR3 in amino acids: CASSQTLTGEKLFF. The DNA of the CDR3 is TGTGCCAGCAGTCAGACTTTAACGGGTGAAAAACTGTTTTTT.

The chain recombines TRBV7-6 with TRBJ1-3, with D tentatively TRBD1 (6 bases). The CDR3 is made up of 15 amino acids. V lost 2 bases to trimming and J lost 2 bases, with 10 bases between them. Germline CDR1 SGHVS, CDR2 FNYEAQ. The CDR3 DNA is TGTGCCAGCAGCTTATTTCACAGGGCTGGAAACACCATATATTTT. Translated: CASSLFHRAGNTIYF.

The chain combines TRBV10-3 with TRBJ1-2; tentatively, D is TRBD1 (6 bases). The length of the CDR3 is 13 residues. Looked up from germline, CDR1 is ENHRY and CDR2 is SYGVKD. Trimming took off 7 bases at V and 8 bases at J, with 17 bases between the two ends. The CDR3 loop reads CAITLNRAHGYTF. In DNA, the CDR3 is TGTGCCATCACCCTCAACAGGGCCCACGGCTACACCTTC.

J is TRBJ2-7 and V is TRBV5-1; 9 bases agree with TRBD1. V was clipped by 4 bases and J by 4 bases; unmatched bases: 12. Germline loops: CDR1 SGHRS, CDR2 YFSETQ. The CDR3 spans 16 residues. CDR3 DNA: TGCGCCAGCAGCCAGAACACCGGGACAGGGCTTTACGAGCAGTACTTC. Translating gives CASSQNTGTGLYEQYF.

The V call is TRBV5-1, the J call TRBJ2-3, with D perhaps matching TRBD2 (6 bases). V was cut by 2 bases and J by 0 bases, with 10 bases left in between. The CDR3 runs to 15 residues. Looked up from germline, CDR1 is SGHRS and CDR2 is YFSETQ. The CDR3, as DNA: TGCGCCAGCAGCTTAGGCGGGGCTAGCACAGATACGCAGTATTTT. This encodes CASSLGGASTDTQYF. The whole variable domain, remainder taken from reference TRBV5-1 and TRBJ2-3, is KAGVTQTPRYLIKTRGQQVTLSCSPISGHRSVSWYQQTPGQGLQFLFEYFSETQRNKGNFPGRFSGRQFSNSRSEMNVSTLELGDSALYLCASSLGGASTDTQYFGPGTRLTVL.

The chain recombines TRBV5-4 with TRBJ2-7; 9 nucleotides line up with TRBD1. There are 16 residues in the CDR3. Germline-derived CDR1 and CDR2 are SGHNT and YYREEE (reference sequence). Trimming removed 3 bases from V and 3 bases from J; junction bases left unmatched: 10. The CDR3 coding sequence is TGTGCCAGCAGCTCGGGGGGACAGGGAGGACTCTACGAGCAGTACTTC. This encodes CASSSGGQGGLYEQYF.

V gene TRBV28 combines with J gene TRBJ1-6, with no clear D. Germline-derived CDR1 and CDR2 are MDHEN and SYDVKM. The CDR3 consists of 16 residues. Trimming stripped 2 bases from V and 0 bases from J, with 8 bases between. Written as DNA, the CDR3 is TGTGCCAGCAGTTTAGTTAGCGGCTCCTATAATTCACCCCTCCACTTT. This gives the protein CASSLVSGSYNSPLHF.

This rearrangement joins TRBV5-1 to TRBJ2-1; tentatively, D is TRBD1 (6 bases). CDR3 length: 15 amino acids. Germline CDR1 and CDR2: SGHRS and YFSETQ. Trimming pared 0 bases from V and 7 bases from J, leaving 14 bases between. The CDR3 DNA sequence: TGCGCCAGCAGCTTGGCGTCAGGGGCCGAGAATGAGCAGTTCTTC. Its translation: CASSLASGAENEQFF.

This clone showed up just a few times. The chain links TRBV11-2 to TRBJ1-2; no clear D gene. V lost 6 bases, J lost 5 bases, and 13 bases lay in between. The V gene's germline CDR1 is SGHAT and CDR2 FQNNGV. The CDR3 covers 13 residues. The CDR3 nucleotides are TGTGCCAGCAGGTCGACTGTATTGTATGGCTACACCTTC. Translated, it gives CASRSTVLYGYTF.

V and J are TRBV18 and TRBJ2-4, with D uncertain. Trimming took 3 bases from V and 8 from J, leaving 17 bases between them. The CDR3 has 15 amino acids. CDR1 KGHSH and CDR2 LQKENI come from the germline V gene. The CDR3 nucleotides read TGTGCCAGCTCACCGAAGACTGATAGTTACCACATTCAGTACTTC. Amino acid sequence: CASSPKTDSYHIQYF. The whole variable domain, remainder taken from reference TRBV18 and TRBJ2-4, is NAGVMQNPRHLVRRRGQEARLRCSPMKGHSHVYWYRQLPEEGLKFMVYLQKENIIDESGMPKERFSAEFPKEGPSILRIQQVVRGDSAAYFCASSPKTDSYHIQYFGAGTRLSVL.

Concerning this clone itself: This same CDR3 is encoded by further DNA sequences in the sample. CDR3: CASSLGQGKNIQYF. The CDR3 DNA reads as TGCGCCAGCAGCCTCGGACAGGGTAAAAACATTCAGTACTTC. The genes are TRBV5-1 and TRBJ2-4, with 8 bases identical to TRBD1. CDR3 length: 14 residues. Per germline, CDR1 SGHRS and CDR2 YFSETQ. Trimming took 4 bases from V and 4 from J; bases not matched to a gene: 4.

The rearrangement links TRBV25-1 to TRBJ1-2; tentative D call: TRBD1 (6 bases). Germline V lookup: CDR1 MGHDK, CDR2 SYGVNS. This CDR3 is built from 13 residues. V shed 3 bases and J shed 7 bases, with 12 bases lying between them. The CDR3 coding sequence is TGTGCCAGCAGTGACCAACAGGGTCGTGGCTACACCTTC. It is translated as CASSDQQGRGYTF.

CDR3 nucleotides: TGTGCCAGCAGTGTCGGGACAGGCTATGGCTACACCTTC. It encodes CASSVGTGYGYTF. V is TRBV12-3 or TRBV12-4 and J is TRBJ1-2, with TRBD1 matching over 8 bases. The ends lost 5 bases at V and 4 bases at J; junction bases unmatched: 3. CDR3 size: 13 residues.

V is TRBV11-2 and J is TRBJ2-7; D remains ambiguous. The germline CDR1 and CDR2 sequences are SGHAT and FQNNGV. Trimming removed 3 bases from V and 4 bases from J, with 7 bases in between. The CDR3 totals 12 residues. The CDR3 spells CASSLRWYEQYF. The CDR3 region has the DNA TGTGCCAGCAGCTTGCGATGGTACGAGCAGTACTTC.

This CDR3 reads CATSDSPAGFAGELFF. CDR3 nucleotides: TGTGCCACCAGTGATTCCCCAGCAGGGTTCGCCGGGGAGCTGTTTTTT. V gene TRBV24-1 combines with J gene TRBJ2-2; D is possibly TRBD1 (5 bases). V was cut by 2 bases and J by 6 bases, with 15 bases left in between. The CDR3 runs 16 residues. The V gene's germline CDR1 is KGHDR and CDR2 SFDVKD.